This is a list of T cell receptor beta chains from one sample in a study of blood T cell repertoires in COVID-19. Clones were read by immunoSEQ multiplex PCR, and TCRdb kept only the in-frame ones, dropping some. The repertoire holds about 220,000 clones, with just under 85% as singletons. The sample taken for sequencing was PBMCs or T cells enriched from blood (not recorded which). All receptors come from a middle-aged woman with acute COVID-19. Both conserved end residues are part of each CDR3. The order of the fields is CDR3 length, D gene, clone size, V gene, J gene, CDR3 DNA, CDR3 protein. D genes are given only for firm matches. Expanded clones are given a class, and other clones once, few, many or no size at all.

15	.	.	TRBV5-1	TRBJ1-4	TGCGCCAGCAGCGGCTTGGGAGCAACTAATGAAAAACTGTTTTTT	CASSGLGATNEKLFF
13	.	.	TRBV1	TRBJ1-2	TGCACCAGCAGCCCCGCAGGGGCCTATGGCTACACCTTC	CTSSPAGAYGYTF
14	TRBD1	.	TRBV6-5	TRBJ1-1	TGTGCCAGCAGTATCGGACAGGGGCTCACTGAAGCTTTCTTT	CASSIGQGLTEAFF
16	TRBD1	.	TRBV4-3	TRBJ2-1	TGCGCCAGCAGCCACGACACAGGGGACCCATACAATGAGCAGTTCTTC	CASSHDTGDPYNEQFF
15	.	.	TRBV11-2	TRBJ1-2	TGTGCCAGCAGTCGGGTGGCCATGAGTAACTATGGCTACACCTTC	CASSRVAMSNYGYTF
16	TRBD2	.	TRBV18	TRBJ2-7	TGTGCCAGCTCACCAGGACTAGCGGGGGCATCCTACGAGCAGTACTTC	CASSPGLAGASYEQYF
14	TRBD1	once	TRBV5-5	TRBJ2-7	TGTGCCAGCCGGCCGGGACAGGGGATCGACGAGCAGTACTTC	CASRPGQGIDEQYF
15	TRBD2	once	TRBV7-9	TRBJ2-3	TGTGCCAGCAGCTTCCTAGCGGGGGGAGGGGATACGCAGTATTTT	CASSFLAGGGDTQYF
19	TRBD1	medium-sized	TRBV27	TRBJ2-7	TGTGCCAGCAGTCCTATATCCGGGACAGTATTAGAGTCGTCCTACGAGCAGTACTTC	CASSPISGTVLESSYEQYF
13	TRBD1	.	TRBV6-5	TRBJ1-1	TGTGCCAGCAGAACAGGGGGCGTCACTGAAGCTTTCTTT	CASRTGGVTEAFF